This TCR beta chain was sequenced in a study of cytomegalovirus exposure and HLA in healthy donors. The V end lost 2 bases, the J end lost 3 bases, and 8 bases lay between the germline ends. The CDR3 loop spans 13 amino acids. Germline CDR1 reads SGHKS; CDR2 reads YYEKEE (reference sequence). Primers included in the PCR were 60 Vbeta and 13 Jbeta primers. In the original processing: In a later analysis, the count reached 80 million or so unique TCR beta chains, with roughly 11 million shared. Libraries were prepared by immunoSEQ multiplex PCR; TCRdb keeps only in-frame clonotypes and omits some of them. The V and J calls and clone size are taken from that table; D and trimming were inferred from the DNA. The sample records about 100,000 clones, roughly 82% being singletons.

The J gene is TRBJ2-5, the V gene TRBV5-5; no firm D call. Specimen: PBMCs. The origin of this receptor is a man aged 30 to 39 in good health and CMV-seropositive. CDR3 in amino acids: CASSLILKETQYF. CDR3 coding DNA: TGTGCCAGCAGCTTAATATTAAAAGAGACCCAGTACTTC.